This T cell receptor (beta chain) was captured by sequencing in a study of T cell changes during pregnancy in multiple sclerosis (dated by TCRdb to about 2019). For context, the study as a whole: In women with multiple sclerosis, the researchers looked at how the T cell repertoire shifted as pregnancy progressed.

As to this clone: The target of this receptor is not known. Per-nucleotide qualities are absent, and no much larger clonotype sits a single base away.

Compared with germline, V lacks 4 bases and J lacks 8 bases; bases without a gene match: 5. The cysteine opens and the phenylalanine closes a CDR3 of 13 amino acids. Just CDR3 DNA is preserved here, 39 bases in frame from base 1. The germline V gene specifies SNHLY as CDR1 and FYNNEI as CDR2. Libraries were constructed by the immunoSEQ multiplex PCR assay. TCRdb obtained this table from immuneACCESS and retained in-frame rearrangements with V and J assigned. These tables miss some clones; where compared with another copy, unresolved V genes account for less than half of the shortfall, and the remainder is unexplained. Recorded for this sample are just under 70,000 clones; under 95% of them occurred a single time. Together, the top ten hold roughly 0.85% of the sample.

The chain joins TRBV2 to TRBJ2-1; 7 central bases correspond to TRBD1. The receptor comes from a female donor with multiple sclerosis, enrolled in a pregnancy study. The source was peripheral blood, collected in the second trimester of pregnancy. The sequence in DNA is TGTGCCAGCAGTGTCTCAGGGGGTGATGAGCAGTTCTTC. Translated, this gives CASSVSGGDEQFF.